This is a list of T cell receptor beta chains from one sample in a study of early T cells in non-severe SARS-CoV-2 infection. TCRdb re-analysed the 5' RACE reads in MiXCR, keeping a single row per CDR3 protein. This sample yields 25,000 to 35,000 distinct CDR3 sequences, of which 5.1% are seen a single time; roughly 2.7% belongs to the top ten. Sequencing was done on a sample of whole blood. Source of these receptors: an adult who was a healthcare worker with PCR-confirmed SARS-CoV-2 infection or an uninfected control (not recorded which). CDR3s include the opening cysteine and the closing phenylalanine or tryptophan. The D gene is left open where the match is weak.

v_gene: TRBV11-2
d_gene: TRBD1
j_gene: TRBJ2-5
CDR3aa: CASSLEYRNRGRETQYF

v_gene: TRBV11-3
d_gene: -
j_gene: TRBJ2-1
CDR3aa: CASSSSANFYNEQFF

v_gene: TRBV27
d_gene: -
j_gene: TRBJ2-5
CDR3aa: CASDLRAIQSQETQYF

v_gene: TRBV7-8
d_gene: TRBD2
j_gene: TRBJ2-7
CDR3aa: CASSRLAELLYEQYF

v_gene: TRBV7-9
d_gene: -
j_gene: TRBJ1-2
CDR3aa: CASSLGGSYGYTF

v_gene: TRBV4-1
d_gene: TRBD1
j_gene: TRBJ2-1
CDR3aa: CASSSPGTGGNEQFF

v_gene: TRBV29-1
d_gene: TRBD1
j_gene: TRBJ1-3
CDR3aa: CSHSGTGAGNTIYF

v_gene: TRBV4-2
d_gene: TRBD2
j_gene: TRBJ2-5
CDR3aa: CASSLPTASTSGGHQETQYF

v_gene: TRBV28
d_gene: -
j_gene: TRBJ2-2
CDR3aa: CASSSDRGANTGELFF

v_gene: TRBV25-1
d_gene: -
j_gene: TRBJ2-5
CDR3aa: CASSEPNRAETQYF

v_gene: TRBV27
d_gene: -
j_gene: TRBJ1-6
CDR3aa: CASSLGTKETVRKRNSPLHF

v_gene: TRBV7-9
d_gene: -
j_gene: TRBJ2-7
CDR3aa: CASSPRPDRDWDYPNEQYF

v_gene: TRBV2
d_gene: -
j_gene: TRBJ1-1
CDR3aa: CASSEHRRMDTEAFF

v_gene: TRBV7-3
d_gene: -
j_gene: TRBJ2-3
CDR3aa: CASSVPGATQYF

v_gene: TRBV19
d_gene: TRBD1
j_gene: TRBJ1-2
CDR3aa: CASSSWTGDVSNYGYTF

v_gene: TRBV7-9
d_gene: -
j_gene: TRBJ2-7
CDR3aa: CASSLSGGYEQYF

v_gene: TRBV29-1
d_gene: -
j_gene: TRBJ2-7
CDR3aa: CSARNQNAPEQYF

v_gene: TRBV29-1
d_gene: TRBD2
j_gene: TRBJ2-3
CDR3aa: CSAVGPSGRAADTQYF

v_gene: TRBV5-1
d_gene: TRBD2
j_gene: TRBJ2-1
CDR3aa: CASSLASGGRNEQFF

v_gene: TRBV6-5
d_gene: -
j_gene: TRBJ2-1
CDR3aa: CASSPAPQSYPREQFF

v_gene: TRBV5-5
d_gene: -
j_gene: TRBJ1-2
CDR3aa: CASSKGANYGYTF

v_gene: TRBV12-3/TRBV12-4
d_gene: -
j_gene: TRBJ1-1
CDR3aa: CASSFNRASTEAFF

v_gene: TRBV7-9
d_gene: -
j_gene: TRBJ2-2
CDR3aa: CASSLLVAGELFF

v_gene: TRBV10-3
d_gene: -
j_gene: TRBJ1-1
CDR3aa: CAISESIGDILVF

v_gene: TRBV11-2
d_gene: -
j_gene: TRBJ2-5
CDR3aa: CASSARYQETQYF

v_gene: TRBV30
d_gene: -
j_gene: TRBJ2-2
CDR3aa: CAWSGYGTQGAGELFF

v_gene: TRBV29-1
d_gene: TRBD2
j_gene: TRBJ2-7
CDR3aa: CSVEFSGVSYEQYF

v_gene: TRBV6-5
d_gene: -
j_gene: TRBJ2-7
CDR3aa: CASRTTISSYEQYF

v_gene: TRBV29-1
d_gene: -
j_gene: TRBJ1-2
CDR3aa: CSVGTDYGYTF

v_gene: TRBV20-1
d_gene: -
j_gene: TRBJ2-3
CDR3aa: CSARDSGAGFPDTQYF

v_gene: TRBV11-3
d_gene: -
j_gene: TRBJ2-7
CDR3aa: CASSAMTWTDSYEQYF

v_gene: TRBV30
d_gene: TRBD1
j_gene: TRBJ2-2
CDR3aa: CAWRTGFSTGELFF

v_gene: TRBV29-1
d_gene: -
j_gene: TRBJ2-1
CDR3aa: CSVGQLQFDYNEQFF

v_gene: TRBV27
d_gene: -
j_gene: TRBJ2-2
CDR3aa: CASSFSGQAARDTGELFF

v_gene: TRBV29-1
d_gene: TRBD1
j_gene: TRBJ1-1
CDR3aa: CSVRQGKDTEAFF

v_gene: TRBV5-5
d_gene: TRBD2
j_gene: TRBJ2-7
CDR3aa: CASTRRLAVNEQYF